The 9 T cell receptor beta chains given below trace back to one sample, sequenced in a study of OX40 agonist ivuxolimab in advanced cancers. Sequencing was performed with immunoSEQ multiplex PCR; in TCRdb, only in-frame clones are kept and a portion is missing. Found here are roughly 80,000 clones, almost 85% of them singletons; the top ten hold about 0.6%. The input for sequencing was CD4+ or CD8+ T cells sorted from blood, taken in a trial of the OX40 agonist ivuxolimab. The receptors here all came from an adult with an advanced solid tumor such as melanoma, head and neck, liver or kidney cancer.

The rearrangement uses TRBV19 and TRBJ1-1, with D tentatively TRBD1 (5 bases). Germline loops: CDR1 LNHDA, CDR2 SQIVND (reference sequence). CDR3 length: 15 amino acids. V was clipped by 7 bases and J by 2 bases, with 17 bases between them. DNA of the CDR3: TGTGCCAGTATAGCCGGCGGGGGAACAAACACTGAAGCTTTCTTT. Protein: CASIAGGGTNTEAFF.

The CDR3 coding sequence is TGTGCCAGCAGCCAGGACAGCCTCGTCGGGGAGCAGTACTTC. As protein: CASSQDSLVGEQYF. The rearrangement joins TRBV7-9 to TRBJ2-7, with D possibly being TRBD1 (6 bases). Trimming shortened V by 5 bases and J by 7 bases, and 18 bases separated the two germline ends. There are 14 residues in the CDR3. Germline V lookup: CDR1 SEHNR, CDR2 FQNEAQ (reference sequence). The full variable domain, with the rest looked up from reference TRBV7-9 and TRBJ2-7, is DTGVSQNPRHKITKRGQNVTFRCDPISEHNRLYWYRQTLGQGPEFLTYFQNEAQLEKSRLLSDRFSAERPKGSFSTLEIQRTEQGDSAMYLCASSQDSLVGEQYFGPGTRLTVT.

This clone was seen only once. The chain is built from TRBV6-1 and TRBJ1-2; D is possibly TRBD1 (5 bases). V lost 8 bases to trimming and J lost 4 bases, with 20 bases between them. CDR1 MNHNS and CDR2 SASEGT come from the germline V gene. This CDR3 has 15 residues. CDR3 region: CASRDSGRPLYGYTF. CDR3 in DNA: TGTGCCAGCCGAGACAGCGGTCGGCCACTCTATGGCTACACCTTC.

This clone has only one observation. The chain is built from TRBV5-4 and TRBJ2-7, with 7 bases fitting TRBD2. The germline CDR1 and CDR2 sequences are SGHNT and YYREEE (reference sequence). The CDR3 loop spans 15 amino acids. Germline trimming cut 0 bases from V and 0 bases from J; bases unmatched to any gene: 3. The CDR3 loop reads CASSLERGSSYEQYF. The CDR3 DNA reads TGTGCCAGCAGCTTGGAGCGGGGAAGCTCCTACGAGCAGTACTTC.

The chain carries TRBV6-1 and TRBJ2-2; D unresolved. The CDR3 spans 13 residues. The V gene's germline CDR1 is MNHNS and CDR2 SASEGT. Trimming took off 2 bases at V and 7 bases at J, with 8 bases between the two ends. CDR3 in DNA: TGTGCCAGCAGTGAACGATACGACGGGGAGCTGTTTTTT. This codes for CASSERYDGELFF.

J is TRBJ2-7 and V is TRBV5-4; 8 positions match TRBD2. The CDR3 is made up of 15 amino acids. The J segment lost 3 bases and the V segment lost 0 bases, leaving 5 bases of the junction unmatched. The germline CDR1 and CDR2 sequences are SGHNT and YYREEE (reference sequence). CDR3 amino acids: CASSLDLGGGYEQYF. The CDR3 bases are TGTGCCAGCAGCTTGGACCTCGGGGGGGGCTACGAGCAGTACTTC.

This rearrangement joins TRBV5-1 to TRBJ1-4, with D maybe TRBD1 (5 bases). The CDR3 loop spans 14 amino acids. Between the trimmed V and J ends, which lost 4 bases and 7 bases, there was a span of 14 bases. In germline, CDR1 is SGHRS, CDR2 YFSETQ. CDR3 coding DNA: TGCGCCAGCAGCCTCGGGGGTGGGTTTGAAAAACTGTTTTTT. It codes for CASSLGGGFEKLFF.

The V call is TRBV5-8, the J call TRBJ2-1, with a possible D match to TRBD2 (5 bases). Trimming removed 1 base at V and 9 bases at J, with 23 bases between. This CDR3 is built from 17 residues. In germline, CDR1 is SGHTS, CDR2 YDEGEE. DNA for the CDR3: TGTGCCAGCAGCTTGTCCCGGGCCGCCGGGGTGGGTAGTGAGCAGTTCTTC. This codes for CASSLSRAAGVGSEQFF.

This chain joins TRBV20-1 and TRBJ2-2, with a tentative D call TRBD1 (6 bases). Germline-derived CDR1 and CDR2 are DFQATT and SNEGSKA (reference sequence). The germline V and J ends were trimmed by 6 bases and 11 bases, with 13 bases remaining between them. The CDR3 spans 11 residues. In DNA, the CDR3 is TGCAGTGCCCGAGGGGGTGGTGAGCTGTTTTTT. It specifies CSARGGGELFF.